This entry features one TCR beta chain sequence. The antigen is not known. Libraries were prepared by immunoSEQ multiplex PCR; TCRdb keeps only in-frame clonotypes and omits some of them. The sample contains about 680,000 clones, 92% of which appear only once. Germline assignment: CDR1 SQVTM and CDR2 ANQGSEA. The V and J ends lost 5 bases and 1 base respectively, with 8 bases between them. The CDR3 extends over 12 amino acids. The record originates from a study of shared clonotypes between healthy human individuals. CD45RO-negative, CCR7-positively selected cells formed the naive CD8 fraction, excluding terminally differentiated effector memory CD45RA+ cells. Study conclusions and caveats: For naive CD4 cells, 5% to 6.5% of clonotypes were shared across several donors.

The rearrangement uses TRBV29-1 and TRBJ1-1, with unresolved D. The origin of this receptor is a man aged 30 to 45 in good health. The sample consisted of naive CD8+ T cells sorted from blood. CDR3 region: CSVSWGNTEAFF. In DNA form, the CDR3 reads TGCAGCGTTTCTTGGGGGAACACTGAAGCTTTCTTT.